This T cell receptor (beta chain) was captured by sequencing in a study of monozygotic twins with inflammatory bowel disease. The CDR3 contains 16 residues. One entry per CDR3 protein, without DNA, is what TCRdb gives after re-calling the 5' RACE reads. This listing includes about 160,000 distinct CDR3 sequences. Sequencing used blood. This chain joins TRBV21-1 and TRBJ2-5; TCRdb's D call of TRBD2 is untestable without DNA. TRBV21-1 is designated a pseudogene. The sequence was collected from a human donor with ulcerative colitis or Crohn's disease, or a healthy co-twin of an affected twin (not recorded which). The CDR3: CASSKVSGRAVETQYF.